This record concerns one TCR beta chain sequence. The CDR3 loop spans 14 amino acids. CDR1 is SGHRS and CDR2 is YFSETQ in the germline V gene. Trimming removed 4 bases at V and 0 bases at J, with 10 bases between. The data originate from a study of blood T cell repertoires in COVID-19. Turning to the study itself: There were acute and convalescent COVID-19 samples, and they came from the United States, Italy and Spain.

The table came from immunoSEQ multiplex PCR; TCRdb's copy has only in-frame clones and leaves some out. The table records about 250,000 clones, roughly 80% of them present only once. J is TRBJ1-1 and V is TRBV5-1, with D maybe TRBD1 (5 bases). The TCR was taken from a man older than 75 with acute or convalescent COVID-19. Sequencing used peripheral blood. The CDR3 sequence is CASSIDRLNTEAFF. The CDR3 DNA sequence: TGCGCCAGCAGCATTGACAGACTGAACACTGAAGCTTTCTTT.